These 7 T cell receptor beta chains were all obtained from the same sample, sequenced in a study of blood T cells in healthy people across ages (dated by TCRdb to the mid-2010s). Library method: 5' RACE. The sample was run on an Illumina HiSeq 2500. A second PCR of about 7 to 12 cycles was run with a J-beta primer mix and a sample-barcoded 5' primer. TCRdb itself trimmed the public reads at Q25 with fastp, ran MiXCR and retained productive beta chains. Rows with a matching CDR3 protein are joined into one entry that keeps the most common DNA and genes. In all, the sample holds fewer than 1,000,000 distinct CDR3 sequences, and roughly 44% of those were seen once. About a fifth of the sample comes from the top ten. The specimen sequenced was blood. The receptor set was obtained from a man aged 60 to 69 in good health.

The chain joins TRBV11-2 to TRBJ2-1; D gene ambiguous. The V end lost 3 bases, the J end lost 15 bases, and 18 bases lay between the germline ends. CDR3 length equals 13 residues. Germline V gene lookup returns CDR1 SGHAT and CDR2 FQNNGV. The CDR3 reads CASSFSAYTTAFF. CDR3 DNA: TGTGCCAGCAGCTTTTCTGCGTATACCACAGCGTTCTTC.

A few counts support this clonotype. The CDR3 nucleotides are TGCGCCAGCAATCTTAGGGACAGCAAGACCACAGATACGCAGTATTTT. As protein: CASNLRDSKTTDTQYF. This chain joins TRBV10-2 and TRBJ2-3; 7 bases match TRBD1. J was trimmed by 2 bases and V by 7 bases; bases with no gene match: 12. CDR1 is WSHSY and CDR2 is SAAADI in the germline V gene. The CDR3 is 16 amino acids.

The chain couples TRBV4-3 to TRBJ1-6, with TRBD1 as a possible D gene (5 bases). Trimming left V 0 bases short and J 7 bases short, with 10 bases between. The length of the CDR3 is 15 residues. Germline loops: CDR1 LGHNA, CDR2 YSLEER. CDR3 in amino acids: CASSQERGLNSPLHF. The CDR3, as DNA: TGCGCCAGCAGCCAAGAGAGGGGATTGAATTCACCCCTCCACTTT.

This clonotype has more than one count but fewer than ten. The chain couples TRBV6-2 or TRBV6-3 to TRBJ2-7; TRBD1 might be the D (5 bases). Looked up from germline, CDR1 is MNHEY and CDR2 is SVGEGT. The V end was cut by 3 bases, the J end by 3 bases, with 12 bases between. The CDR3 length is 14 residues. Here the CDR3 DNA reads TGTGCCAGCAGTTATACAGGACAACACTACGAGCAGTACTTC. Amino acids: CASSYTGQHYEQYF.

The chain recombines TRBV6-6 with TRBJ2-5; possible D gene TRBD1, 5 bases. Between the trimmed V and J ends, which lost 2 bases and 4 bases, there was a span of 11 bases. The CDR3 spans 14 residues. Germline CDR1 MNHNY, CDR2 SVGAGI (reference sequence). The CDR3 region has the DNA TGTGCCAGCAGTTACGGTCCAGGGCTAGAGACCCAGTACTTC. It specifies CASSYGPGLETQYF.

DNA of the CDR3: TGTGCCAGCAGTTTCGTTAGCGGGGGGAGCACAGATACGCAGTATTTT. It is translated as CASSFVSGGSTDTQYF. This sequence joins TRBV28 and TRBJ2-3, with 10 bases aligning to TRBD2. The J segment lost 0 bases and the V segment lost 3 bases, leaving 3 bases of the junction unmatched. This CDR3 region has 16 residues. CDR1 and CDR2 (germline): MDHEN, SYDVKM.

CDR3 sequence reads: CAWSFGQAKNIQYF. DNA of the CDR3: TGTGCCTGGAGTTTTGGACAGGCCAAAAACATTCAGTACTTC. The V and J genes are TRBV30 and TRBJ2-4, with D perhaps matching TRBD1 (6 bases). The CDR3 spans 14 residues. CDR1 and CDR2 (germline): GTSNPN, SVGIG (reference sequence). Trimming cost V 2 bases and J 1 base, with 9 bases left between them.